The source of this T cell receptor beta chain is a study of shared clonotypes between healthy human individuals. Study-level background: Per-donor plates numbered three CD4 naive, three CD4 memory, two CD8 naive and one CD8 memory. Points from the study as a whole: Deeper or shallower sequencing was expected to change how clonotypes are shared among donors.

To note about this clone: Its antigen is not known.

Splitting of each subset's genomic DNA was done evenly across several immunoSEQ plates. This table comes from immunoSEQ multiplex PCR, and its TCRdb copy is limited to in-frame clones, with some not included. The repertoire consists of about 2 million clones, with 85% to 95% occurring once and the leading ten covering 0.1% to 0.15%. CDR1 SEHNR and CDR2 FQNEAQ come from the germline V gene (reference sequence). The CDR3 runs 15 residues. V lost 1 base, J lost 7 bases, and 13 bases lay in between. The chain carries TRBV7-9 and TRBJ1-4; D perhaps matches TRBD1 (6 bases). This receptor was obtained from a man aged 18 to 30 in good health. Sequencing was performed on naive CD4+ T cells sorted from blood. Subset of the sample: CD45RA+ positively selected. The CDR3 region is CASSLGTGRTEKLFF. CDR3 bases: TGTGCCAGCAGCTTAGGAACAGGGCGGACTGAAAAACTGTTTTTT.